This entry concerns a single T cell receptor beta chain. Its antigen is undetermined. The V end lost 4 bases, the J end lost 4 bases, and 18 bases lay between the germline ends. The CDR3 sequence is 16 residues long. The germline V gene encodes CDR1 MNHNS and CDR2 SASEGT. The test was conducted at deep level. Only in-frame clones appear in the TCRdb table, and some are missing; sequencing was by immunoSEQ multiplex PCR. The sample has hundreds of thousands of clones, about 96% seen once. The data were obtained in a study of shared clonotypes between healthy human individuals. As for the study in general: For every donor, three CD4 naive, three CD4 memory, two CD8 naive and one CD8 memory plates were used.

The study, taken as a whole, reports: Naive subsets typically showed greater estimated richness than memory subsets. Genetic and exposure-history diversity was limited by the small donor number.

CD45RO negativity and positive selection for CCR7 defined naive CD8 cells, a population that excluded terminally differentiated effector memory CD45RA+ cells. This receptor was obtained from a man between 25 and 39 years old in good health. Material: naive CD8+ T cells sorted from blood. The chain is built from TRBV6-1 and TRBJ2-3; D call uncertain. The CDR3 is CASSVWSPPRADTQYF. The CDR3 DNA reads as TGTGCCAGCAGTGTCTGGTCTCCACCCCGGGCAGATACGCAGTATTTT.